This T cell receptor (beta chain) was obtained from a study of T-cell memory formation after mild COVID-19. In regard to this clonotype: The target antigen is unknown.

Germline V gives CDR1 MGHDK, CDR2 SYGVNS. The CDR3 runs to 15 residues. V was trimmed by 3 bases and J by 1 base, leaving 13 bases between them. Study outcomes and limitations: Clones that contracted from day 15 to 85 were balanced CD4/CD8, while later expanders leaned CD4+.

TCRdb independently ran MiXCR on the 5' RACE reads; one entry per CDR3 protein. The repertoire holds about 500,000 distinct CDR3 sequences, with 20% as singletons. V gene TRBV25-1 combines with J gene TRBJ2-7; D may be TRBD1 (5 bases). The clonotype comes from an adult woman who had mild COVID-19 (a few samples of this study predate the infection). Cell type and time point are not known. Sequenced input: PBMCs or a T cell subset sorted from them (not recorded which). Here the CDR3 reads CASSDGSRVSYEQYF. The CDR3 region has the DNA TGTGCCAGCAGTGATGGCAGCAGGGTATCCTACGAGCAGTACTTC.